The 14 T cell receptor beta chains presented below share a single source sample, sequenced in a study of naive and memory T cell subsets. Both TRBC1 and TRBC2 were covered by a beta constant-region primer of two equimolar oligonucleotides. TCRdb used MiXCR to reprocess the UMI-ligation and nested PCR reads, holding one entry per CDR3 protein. Counted here are 140,000 to 150,000 distinct CDR3 sequences, over 15% occurring once; the ten biggest clones make up about 0.15%. Sequencing was done on a sample of naive CD4+ T cells from blood. The source is a human donor in good health.

In this sample, this clonotype turned up a few times. The chain couples TRBV7-3 to TRBJ2-5; D is perhaps TRBD2 (5 bases). V lost 3 bases and J lost 3, with 8 bases in between. CDR1 and CDR2 from the germline V gene are SGHTA and FQGTGA. CDR3 length: 13 amino acids. The CDR3 loop reads CASSLSGKETQYF. As DNA, the CDR3 is TGTGCCAGCAGCTTGTCGGGGAAAGAGACCCAGTACTTC.

This rearrangement joins TRBV30 to TRBJ2-3, with 9 nucleotides matching TRBD1. With 5 bases clipped from V and 2 bases from J, the junction kept 8 bases outside the gene matches. CDR3 length: 15 amino acids. Germline V lookup: CDR1 GTSNPN, CDR2 SVGIG (reference sequence). CDR3 sequence: CAWSPGTGYTDTQYF. CDR3 nucleotide sequence: TGTGCCTGGTCCCCCGGGACAGGGTACACAGATACGCAGTATTTT.

The chain combines TRBV11-2 with TRBJ2-2; D is uncertain. Trimming pared 4 bases from V and 7 bases from J, leaving 10 bases between. The CDR3 is 13 residues long. Germline loops: CDR1 SGHAT, CDR2 FQNNGV. The CDR3 sequence is CASSSSPGGELFF. CDR3 nucleotides: TGTGCCAGCAGCTCCTCCCCGGGCGGGGAGCTGTTTTTT.

This clonotype was counted a few times. V and J are TRBV29-1 and TRBJ2-2; 7 nucleotides line up with TRBD2. The CDR3 sequence is 16 residues long. Germline V CDR1 and CDR2: SQVTM, ANQGSEA. V lost 8 bases and J lost 6; bases outside the gene matches: 18. CDR3 sequence reads: CSTLGGNEGFAGELFF. CDR3 in DNA: TGCAGCACCTTGGGGGGGAACGAGGGGTTCGCCGGGGAGCTGTTTTTT.

This clonotype has a handful of counts. V is TRBV10-3 and J is TRBJ2-7; TRBD2 matches at 14 bases. This CDR3 comprises 15 residues. V dropped 6 bases and J dropped 2; count of bases not matched to a gene: 3. The germline CDR1 and CDR2 sequences are ENHRY and SYGVKD. For the CDR3, the DNA is TGTGCCATCAGCCGGACTAGCGGGAGGACCTACGAGCAGTACTTC. Amino acid sequence: CAISRTSGRTYEQYF.

The CDR3 loop is CAISDKGPGNTIYF. The CDR3 nucleotides are TGTGCCATCAGTGACAAGGGGCCTGGAAACACCATATATTTT. V usage is TRBV10-3 and J usage is TRBJ1-3; D possibly corresponds to TRBD1 (5 bases). The germline V gene has CDR1 ENHRY and CDR2 SYGVKD. The CDR3 length is 14 residues. Between the trimmed V and J ends, which lost 3 bases and 2 bases, there was a span of 8 bases.

The chain carries TRBV7-2 and TRBJ2-3; 9 nucleotides match TRBD2. From germline, CDR1 is SGHTA and CDR2 FQGNSA. J gave up 8 bases and V 5 bases, and 8 bases lay outside the gene matches. This CDR3 has 14 amino acids. The CDR3 reads CASSVTSGDATQYF. CDR3 bases: TGTGCCAGCAGCGTGACTAGCGGTGACGCTACGCAGTATTTT.

The table lists this clonotype with a few counts. The rearrangement uses TRBV3-1 and TRBJ1-6; D is undetermined. Germline CDR1 is LGHDT and CDR2 is YNNKEL (reference sequence). This CDR3 has 13 residues. The V and J ends lost 0 bases and 9 bases respectively, with 6 bases between them. The CDR3: CASSQESRSPLHF. The DNA for the CDR3 is TGTGCCAGCAGCCAAGAGTCCCGTTCACCCCTCCACTTT.

The rearrangement links TRBV4-1 to TRBJ2-3; D is uncertain. This CDR3 has 13 residues. Trimming took off 0 bases at V and 5 bases at J, with 6 bases between the two ends. CDR1 MGHRA and CDR2 YSYEKL come from the germline V gene. The CDR3 loop reads CASSQEREDTQYF. CDR3 DNA: TGCGCCAGCAGCCAAGAAAGGGAAGATACGCAGTATTTT.

The chain couples TRBV7-2 to TRBJ2-1, with TRBD2 matching over 8 bases. Germline values: CDR1 SGHTA, CDR2 FQGNSA. The CDR3 contains 15 residues. The junction had 10 bases not matched to a gene; V was cut back by 5 bases and J by 7 bases. The CDR3 DNA reads TGTGCCAGCAGCCTCAGCGGGAGCCGCCAGAATGAGCAGTTCTTC. Residues: CASSLSGSRQNEQFF. The whole variable domain, filled in from reference TRBV7-2 and TRBJ2-1, reads GAGVSQSPSNKVTEKGKDVELRCDPISGHTALYWYRQSLGQGLEFLIYFQGNSAPDKSGLPSDRFSAERTGGSVSTLTIQRTQQEDSAVYLCASSLSGSRQNEQFFGPGTRLTVL.

This clonotype showed up just once. This chain connects TRBV14 to TRBJ2-2; D unclear. V was pared by 6 bases and J by 5 bases, with 7 bases between. The CDR3 sequence is 12 residues long. Germline CDR1 SGHDN, CDR2 FVKESK. The CDR3 here is CASRRSTGELFF. The CDR3 DNA reads as TGTGCCAGCAGACGCTCGACCGGGGAGCTGTTTTTT.

This clonotype was found a few times. The rearrangement links TRBV28 to TRBJ2-7; 8 bases match TRBD1. The germline gives CDR1 MDHEN, CDR2 SYDVKM. Trimming took 2 bases from V and 7 from J; bases not matched to a gene: 7. This CDR3 contains 14 residues. In nucleotides, the CDR3 is TGTGCCAGCAGTTTAGGCGGCAGGGGGCGAGAGCAGTACTTC. This codes for CASSLGGRGREQYF.

This clonotype has ten or more counts. V is TRBV29-1 and J is TRBJ1-2; D remains unclear. This CDR3 is 13 amino acids long. CDR1 SQVTM and CDR2 ANQGSEA come from the germline V gene. Trimming pared 5 bases from V and 0 bases from J, leaving 10 bases between. DNA for the CDR3: TGCAGCGTTAGGATGGGCTCTAACTATGGCTACACCTTC. It yields the protein CSVRMGSNYGYTF.

There are many counts of this clonotype. The chain is built from TRBV29-1 and TRBJ2-5, with a possible D match to TRBD2 (6 bases). The germline CDR1 and CDR2 sequences are SQVTM and ANQGSEA. Trimming removed 4 bases at V and 2 bases at J, with 17 bases between. This CDR3 is 15 amino acids long. CDR3: CSVAGREDWQETQYF. Here the CDR3 DNA reads TGCAGCGTTGCTGGCAGGGAGGATTGGCAAGAGACCCAGTACTTC.